Presented here are 32 T cell receptor beta chains from one specimen sequenced in a study of patients and donors after allogeneic stem cell transplantation. TCRdb re-called the RT-PCR reads with MiXCR, one entry per CDR3 protein. The data contain over 150,000 distinct CDR3 sequences, about 29% of them singletons. The sequencing input was blood, either unsorted or a sorted T cell fraction (not recorded which). The origin of the receptors is a human donor who was either an allogeneic HSCT recipient or a stem cell or donor lymphocyte infusion donor (not recorded which). It is not recorded whose cells these are; they may come from a transplant donor.

The V call is TRBV28, the J call TRBJ2-3; weak D call: TRBD1 (7 bases). Germline V gene data show CDR1 as MDHEN and CDR2 as SYDVKM. Trimming took 6 bases from V and 5 from J, leaving 15 bases between them. The CDR3 has 14 residues. In nucleotides, the CDR3 is TGTGCCAGCAGCTCGTACCAGGGGGGAGATACGCAGTATTTT. Translated, it gives CASSSYQGGDTQYF. Full variable domain (remainder filled in from reference TRBV28 and TRBJ2-3): DVKVTQSSRYLVKRTGEKVFLECVQDMDHENMFWYRQDPGLGLRLIYFSYDVKMKEKGDIPEGYSVSREKKERFSLILESASTNQTSMYLCASSSYQGGDTQYFGPGTRLTVL.

This clonotype occurred a few times. The chain carries TRBV29-1 and TRBJ2-5; D might be TRBD1 (6 bases). The CDR3 has 14 residues. Germline lookup yields CDR1 SQVTM and CDR2 ANQGSEA. The V end was cut by 7 bases, the J end by 0 bases, with 15 bases between. The CDR3 region is CSAWETGYQETQYF. CDR3 DNA sequence: TGCAGCGCCTGGGAAACAGGGTACCAAGAGACCCAGTACTTC.

The rearrangement uses TRBV2 and TRBJ2-7; 8 nucleotides line up with TRBD1. Germline lookup yields CDR1 SNHLY and CDR2 FYNNEI. This CDR3 has 14 residues. V lost 6 bases to trimming and J lost 3 bases; unmatched junction nucleotides: 7. CDR3: CASRGDRRYYEQYF. The CDR3, as DNA: TGTGCCAGCAGGGGGGACAGGCGTTACTACGAGCAGTACTTC.

The rearrangement uses TRBV11-2 and TRBJ2-3; TRBD2 is a possible D gene (5 bases). The CDR3 consists of 17 residues. Per the germline V gene, CDR1 is SGHAT and CDR2 is FQNNGV. Trimming shortened V by 0 bases and J by 0 bases, and 13 bases separated the two germline ends. The CDR3 DNA reads as TGTGCCAGCAGCTTAGATTCCCTAGCACCTAGCACAGATACGCAGTATTTT. This translates into CASSLDSLAPSTDTQYF.

This clonotype was observed a handful of times. V is TRBV11-2 and J is TRBJ2-3; D unresolved. Germline CDR1 and CDR2: SGHAT and FQNNGV. The CDR3 has 15 amino acids. V was clipped by 4 bases and J by 2 bases, with 13 bases between them. CDR3 DNA: TGTGCCAGCAGCTCGGTAGTACACCTCACAGATACGCAGTATTTT. This gives the protein CASSSVVHLTDTQYF.

The rearrangement links TRBV5-6 to TRBJ2-6; weak D call: TRBD1 (5 bases). The CDR3 extends over 16 amino acids. Germline V gene lookup returns CDR1 SGHDT and CDR2 YYEEEE. Trimming took off 1 base at V and 4 bases at J, with 12 bases between the two ends. The CDR3 DNA reads TGTGCCAGCAGCTTGCTTCAGGGTTCCGGGGCCAACGTCCTGACTTTC. Protein sequence: CASSLLQGSGANVLTF. The entire variable domain, with the rest obtained from reference TRBV5-6 and TRBJ2-6, is as follows: DAGVTQSPTHLIKTRGQQVTLRCSPKSGHDTVSWYQQALGQGPQFIFQYYEEEERQRGNFPDRFSGHQFPNYSSELNVNALLLGDSALYLCASSLLQGSGANVLTFGAGSRLTVL.

The J gene is TRBJ2-7, the V gene TRBV11-2; 7 bases are shared with TRBD1. The V gene end was trimmed by 8 bases and the J gene end by 4 bases; junction bases not matched to a gene: 8. Germline assignment: CDR1 SGHAT and CDR2 FQNNGV. The CDR3 runs 13 residues. CDR3 in DNA: TGTGCCAGCGAGACAGGGAAGGGGTACGAGCAGTACTTC. Residues: CASETGKGYEQYF.

In its sample, this clonotype was seen a few times. The chain has TRBV6-6 and TRBJ1-1; D is uncertain. Trimming stripped 7 bases from V and 2 bases from J, with 11 bases between. Germline V gene data show CDR1 as MNHNY and CDR2 as SVGAGI (reference sequence). The CDR3 covers 13 residues. The CDR3 loop is CASTEVGNTEAFF. In DNA, the CDR3 is TGTGCCAGCACCGAGGTGGGCAACACTGAAGCTTTCTTT.

The chain recombines TRBV10-1 with TRBJ2-1, with 7 bases that match TRBD2. This CDR3 contains 14 residues. V gave up 6 bases and J gave up 2 bases; unmatched junction bases: 4. Germline CDR1 WNHNN, CDR2 SYGVQD (reference sequence). CDR3 bases: TGCGCCAGCAGCGTTGGGACTACCTACAATGAGCAGTTCTTC. This codes for CASSVGTTYNEQFF.

This clonotype was observed a few times. The chain employs TRBV12-3 or TRBV12-4 and TRBJ1-1; 7 bases agree with TRBD1. The junction had 12 bases not matched to a gene; V was cut back by 3 bases and J by 5 bases. This CDR3 has 16 residues. CDR3 loop: CASSFWRGRRRTEAFF. Here the CDR3 DNA reads TGTGCCAGCAGTTTCTGGAGGGGGCGCCGTCGTACTGAAGCTTTCTTT.

The V call is TRBV10-3, the J call TRBJ1-6; D call uncertain. Trimming removed 0 bases from V and 8 bases from J, with 14 bases in between. Germline CDR1 and CDR2: ENHRY and SYGVKD. The CDR3 sequence is 16 residues long. The CDR3 region is CAISESRAFEDSPLHF. CDR3 coding DNA: TGTGCCATCAGTGAGTCGAGGGCCTTCGAGGATTCACCCCTCCACTTT.

The J gene is TRBJ2-7, the V gene TRBV5-6; D is ambiguous. Germline V gene lookup returns CDR1 SGHDT and CDR2 YYEEEE. This CDR3 has 13 residues. Trimming stripped 0 bases from V and 1 base from J, with 5 bases between. This CDR3 reads CASSLVWSYEQYF. The CDR3 nucleotides read TGTGCCAGCAGCTTGGTTTGGTCCTACGAGCAGTACTTC.

This clonotype was counted a few times. The rearrangement links TRBV5-1 to TRBJ1-2; no clear D gene. Looked up from germline, CDR1 is SGHRS and CDR2 is YFSETQ. Trimming took off 0 bases at V and 1 base at J, with 7 bases between the two ends. The CDR3 covers 14 residues. The CDR3 nucleotides read TGCGCCAGCAGCTTGGGGCAGTTTAACTATGGCTACACCTTC. Translating it yields CASSLGQFNYGYTF.

This clonotype was seen a single time. The chain carries TRBV25-1 and TRBJ2-2; maybe TRBD1 (5 bases). Looked up from germline, CDR1 is MGHDK and CDR2 is SYGVNS. Trimming stripped 5 bases from V and 3 bases from J, with 10 bases between. The CDR3 length is 14 residues. The CDR3 sequence: CASSISGYTGELFF. The CDR3, as DNA: TGTGCCAGCAGTATTTCAGGGTACACCGGGGAGCTGTTTTTT.

This chain uses TRBV27 with TRBJ1-2, with a possible D match to TRBD1 (5 bases). The CDR3 sequence is 14 residues long. From germline, CDR1 is MNHEY and CDR2 SMNVEV (reference sequence). The V and J ends lost 5 bases and 3 bases respectively, with 13 bases between them. The CDR3 is CASSPRGLHYGYTF. In DNA form, the CDR3 reads TGTGCCAGCAGTCCGCGGGGGTTACACTATGGCTACACCTTC.

In its sample, this clonotype was seen once. This chain connects TRBV9 to TRBJ2-1; D may be TRBD2 (6 bases). CDR1 is SGDLS and CDR2 is YYNGEE in the germline V gene. The CDR3 consists of 15 residues. V lost 1 base, J lost 0 bases, and 8 bases lay in between. CDR3 in DNA: TGTGCCAGCAGCGTAACCGGGGGCTCCTACAATGAGCAGTTCTTC. This translates into CASSVTGGSYNEQFF.

This clonotype was found a few times. The chain uses TRBV7-9 and TRBJ2-7; D is undetermined. This CDR3 contains 8 residues. Trimming removed 1 base at V and 13 bases at J, with 2 bases between. Per the germline V gene, CDR1 is SEHNR and CDR2 is FQNEAQ (reference sequence). In DNA, the CDR3 is TGTGCCAGCAGCTTAGGTTACTTC. This translates into CASSLGYF. Combining the CDR3 with reference TRBV7-9 and TRBJ2-7 gives the whole variable domain DTGVSQNPRHKITKRGQNVTFRCDPISEHNRLYWYRQTLGQGPEFLTYFQNEAQLEKSRLLSDRFSAERPKGSFSTLEIQRTEQGDSAMYLCASSLGYFGPGTRLTVT.

The chain joins TRBV3-1 to TRBJ2-5; possible D gene TRBD2, 5 bases. V was shortened by 0 bases and J by 4 bases, with 12 bases between the two germline ends. From germline, CDR1 is LGHDT and CDR2 YNNKEL (reference sequence). The CDR3 is made up of 15 amino acids. The CDR3 is CASSQDKTIGETQYF. The CDR3 DNA reads as TGTGCCAGCAGCCAAGATAAGACTATCGGAGAGACCCAGTACTTC.

In its sample, this clonotype was seen many times. This chain links TRBV29-1 with TRBJ1-5, with TRBD1 as a possible D gene (6 bases). The germline V gene encodes CDR1 SQVTM and CDR2 ANQGSEA. The CDR3 spans 14 residues. V was trimmed by 5 bases and J by 0 bases, leaving 11 bases between them. CDR3 residues: CSVQDSNSNQPQHF. The CDR3 coding sequence is TGCAGCGTTCAGGACAGCAATAGCAATCAGCCCCAGCATTTT. The full variable domain, in which reference TRBV29-1 and TRBJ1-5 provide the parts outside the CDR3, is SAVISQKPSRDICQRGTSLTIQCQVDSQVTMMFWYRQQPGQSLTLIATANQGSEATYESGFVIDKFPISRPNLTFSTLTVSNMSPEDSSIYLCSVQDSNSNQPQHFGDGTRLSIL.

The chain recombines TRBV20-1 with TRBJ2-7; perhaps TRBD1 as D (5 bases). The CDR3 contains 12 residues. Germline assignment: CDR1 DFQATT and CDR2 SNEGSKA (reference sequence). The V and J ends lost 3 bases and 2 bases respectively, with 8 bases between them. The DNA for the CDR3 is TGCAGTGCTAGTGCAGGGCCCTACGAGCAGTACTTC. This gives the protein CSASAGPYEQYF.

This clonotype has a count of ten or more. The CDR3 here is CASSSDIGRHEKLFF. Written as DNA, the CDR3 is TGCGCCAGCAGTTCAGATATTGGTCGGCATGAAAAACTGTTTTTT. The genes are TRBV5-1 and TRBJ1-4, with D unclear. Germline V gene sequence: CDR1 SGHRS, CDR2 YFSETQ. The CDR3 sequence is 15 residues long. V lost 5 bases and J lost 6, with 17 bases in between.

The chain uses TRBV18 and TRBJ1-5; tentative D call: TRBD1 (5 bases). This CDR3 is built from 13 residues. Germline values: CDR1 KGHSH, CDR2 LQKENI. V lost 3 bases, J lost 5 bases, and 8 bases lay in between. CDR3 DNA: TGTGCCAGCTCACCGGACACTGATCAGCCCCAGCATTTT. This sequence encodes CASSPDTDQPQHF.

This sequence joins TRBV25-1 and TRBJ2-7; TRBD2 agrees at 9 bases. With 4 bases clipped from V and 5 bases from J, the junction kept 9 bases outside the gene matches. The CDR3 consists of 15 residues. Germline CDR1 reads MGHDK; CDR2 reads SYGVNS. CDR3 bases: TGTGCCAGCAGTGGACGCCCGGGACTAGCCCACGAGCAGTACTTC. Amino acid sequence: CASSGRPGLAHEQYF.

This sequence joins TRBV12-3 or TRBV12-4 and TRBJ2-6, with 7 bases that match TRBD2. V gave up 3 bases and J gave up 0 bases; unmatched junction bases: 11. The CDR3 totals 19 residues. The CDR3 loop reads CASSFRWVAGPSGANVLTF. CDR3 in DNA: TGTGCCAGCAGTTTCCGGTGGGTAGCGGGTCCCTCTGGGGCCAACGTCCTGACTTTC.

Only a few counts were recorded for this clonotype. The chain combines TRBV4-1 with TRBJ2-7; D may be TRBD2 (6 bases). The CDR3 runs 13 residues. Germline CDR1 reads MGHRA; CDR2 reads YSYEKL. V was shortened by 3 bases and J by 4 bases, with 10 bases between the two germline ends. For the CDR3, the DNA is TGCGCCAGCAGCCAGGTAGCGGAATACGAGCAGTACTTC. As protein: CASSQVAEYEQYF.

There are a few counts of this clonotype. V gene TRBV5-1 combines with J gene TRBJ2-3; D is uncertain. This CDR3 has 13 residues. Per the germline V gene, CDR1 is SGHRS and CDR2 is YFSETQ. V lost 0 bases and J 6 bases, leaving 8 bases between the germline ends. CDR3 nucleotide sequence: TGCGCCAGCAGCTTGGTCCCGGCGGATACGCAGTATTTT. Protein sequence: CASSLVPADTQYF.

This chain uses TRBV28 with TRBJ1-2; D is unclear. Germline V gene data show CDR1 as MDHEN and CDR2 as SYDVKM. The ends were cut back, 2 bases at V and 5 bases at J, with 12 bases in the middle. The CDR3 runs to 14 residues. The chain's CDR3 is CASSLSDERYGYTF. The CDR3 bases are TGTGCCAGCAGTTTAAGTGACGAGCGGTATGGCTACACCTTC.

This chain links TRBV6-6 with TRBJ1-3; unclear D gene. The germline gives CDR1 MNHNY, CDR2 SVGAGI (reference sequence). This CDR3 has 14 residues. Trimming took off 6 bases at V and 0 bases at J, with 9 bases between the two ends. In DNA, the CDR3 is TGTGCCAGCAGCTCCGTTTTCTCTGGAAACACCATATATTTT. Translation gives CASSSVFSGNTIYF.

V usage is TRBV7-2 and J usage is TRBJ2-6; D unresolved. CDR1 and CDR2 (germline): SGHTA, FQGNSA. V gave up 3 bases and J gave up 4 bases, with 7 bases separating them. The CDR3 loop spans 14 amino acids. For the CDR3, the DNA is TGTGCCAGCAGCTTGGCGGTCGGGGCCAACGTCCTGACTTTC. Its protein product is CASSLAVGANVLTF.

This clonotype was counted only a few times. The J gene is TRBJ1-2, the V gene TRBV29-1; TRBD1 is a possible D gene (5 bases). The CDR3 runs to 14 residues. Trimming stripped 6 bases from V and 1 base from J, with 15 bases between. Germline V gives CDR1 SQVTM, CDR2 ANQGSEA. As DNA, the CDR3 is TGCAGCGTGGGACGAGTAAACCATAACTATGGCTACACCTTC. It encodes CSVGRVNHNYGYTF.

The CDR3 region has the DNA TGTGCCAGCAATGGCGCTCTCTCGGACACCGGGGAGCTGTTTTTT. It translates to CASNGALSDTGELFF. The chain employs TRBV2 and TRBJ2-2, with D hard to call. Germline V gene data show CDR1 as SNHLY and CDR2 as FYNNEI. This CDR3 has 15 residues. V dropped 7 bases and J dropped 3 bases, with 15 bases sitting between them.

This clonotype was seen repeatedly, ten times or more. The chain employs TRBV27 and TRBJ2-7, with a possible D match to TRBD2 (6 bases). Trimming left V 6 bases short and J 4 bases short, with 7 bases between. CDR3 length equals 11 residues. The germline CDR1 and CDR2 sequences are MNHEY and SMNVEV (reference sequence). Here the CDR3 reads CASSRGYEQYF. The DNA of the CDR3 is TGTGCCAGCAGCCGGGGGTACGAGCAGTACTTC.